These T cell receptor beta chains were read from a single sample in a study of PD-1 blockade in classical Hodgkin lymphoma. Measured with immunoSEQ multiplex PCR; TCRdb has only the in-frame clones, and not every one. Among 40,000 or so clones, about 88% were seen once, and the ten largest hold roughly 6%. This sample comprised peripheral blood mononuclear cells (PBMCs), obtained before the second cycle of nivolumab. These receptor sequences come from a human donor with classical Hodgkin lymphoma. Both conserved end residues are part of each CDR3. Fields, in order: J gene, CDR3 length, D gene, clone size, V gene, CDR3 protein, CDR3 DNA. The D gene is left open where the match is weak. Where a row states a size, it is once, few, many or the class of an expanded clone; other rows omit it.

>TRBJ1-6|12|.|.|TRBV25-1
CASGGGNSPLHF
TGTGCCAGCGGGGGGGGGAATTCACCCCTCCACTTT
>TRBJ1-5|14|TRBD1|.|TRBV19
CASRMTGKDQPQHF
TGTGCCAGTAGGATGACAGGGAAGGATCAGCCCCAGCATTTT
>TRBJ2-6|20|.|once|TRBV9
CASSVRPGVQGGSGANVLTF
TGTGCCAGCAGCGTCCGACCGGGCGTACAGGGTGGCTCTGGGGCCAACGTCCTGACTTTC
>TRBJ1-3|16|.|.|TRBV18
CASSPEGPSSGNTIYF
TGTGCCAGCTCACCCGAGGGCCCCAGCTCTGGAAACACCATATATTTT
>TRBJ1-2|17|TRBD1|.|TRBV15
CATSTLRGQGLIYGYTF
TGTGCCACCAGCACTCTGAGGGGACAGGGCCTTATCTATGGCTACACCTTC
>TRBJ1-2|14|.|few|TRBV2
CASKRSLFNYGYTF
TGTGCCAGCAAGAGAAGTCTCTTTAACTATGGCTACACCTTC
>TRBJ2-5|13|.|.|TRBV5-4
CASSLDREETQYF
TGTGCCAGCAGCTTGGACAGGGAGGAGACCCAGTACTTC
>TRBJ2-1|15|TRBD2|.|TRBV6-5
CASRRSGGGYNEQFF
TGTGCCAGCAGGCGAAGTGGGGGGGGCTACAATGAGCAGTTCTTC
>TRBJ1-1|15|.|.|TRBV6-5
CASSYQQGGITEAFF
TGTGCCAGCAGTTACCAACAGGGCGGGATCACTGAAGCTTTCTTT
>TRBJ1-4|14|.|.|TRBV7-9
CASSLESGLTRLFF
TGTGCCAGCAGCTTAGAGTCGGGACTCACAAGGCTGTTTTTT
>TRBJ2-5|10|.|.|TRBV29-1
CSCGGETQYF
TGCAGCTGTGGGGGAGAGACCCAGTACTTC
>TRBJ1-6|16|TRBD1|.|TRBV4-2
CASSQEIQGGNSPLHF
TGTGCCAGCAGCCAGGAAATCCAGGGGGGGAATTCACCCCTCCACTTT
>TRBJ2-7|14|.|few|TRBV7-2
CASSPGGPPYEQYF
TGTGCCAGCAGCCCCGGGGGACCGCCCTACGAGCAGTACTTC